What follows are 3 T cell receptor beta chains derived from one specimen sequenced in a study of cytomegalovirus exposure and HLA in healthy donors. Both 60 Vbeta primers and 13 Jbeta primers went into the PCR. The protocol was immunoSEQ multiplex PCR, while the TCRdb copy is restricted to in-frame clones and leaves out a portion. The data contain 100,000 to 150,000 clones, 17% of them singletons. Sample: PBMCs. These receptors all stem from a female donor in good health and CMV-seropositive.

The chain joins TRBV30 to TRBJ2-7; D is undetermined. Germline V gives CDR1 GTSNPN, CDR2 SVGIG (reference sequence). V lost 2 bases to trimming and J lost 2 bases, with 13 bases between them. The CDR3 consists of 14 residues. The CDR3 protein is CAWSPPGVTYEQYF. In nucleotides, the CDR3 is TGTGCCTGGAGTCCCCCAGGCGTTACCTACGAGCAGTACTTC.

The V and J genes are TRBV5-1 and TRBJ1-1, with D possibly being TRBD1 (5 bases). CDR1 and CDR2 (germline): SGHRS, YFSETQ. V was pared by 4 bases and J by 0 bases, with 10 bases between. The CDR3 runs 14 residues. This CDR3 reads CASSEPGLNTEAFF. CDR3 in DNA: TGCGCCAGCAGCGAACCAGGGCTGAACACTGAAGCTTTCTTT.

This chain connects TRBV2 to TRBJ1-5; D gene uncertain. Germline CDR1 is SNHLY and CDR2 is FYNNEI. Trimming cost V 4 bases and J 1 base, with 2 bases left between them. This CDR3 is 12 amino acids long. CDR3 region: CASSVSNQPQHF. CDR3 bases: TGTGCCAGCAGTGTAAGCAATCAGCCCCAGCATTTT. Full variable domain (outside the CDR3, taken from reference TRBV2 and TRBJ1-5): EPEVTQTPSHQVTQMGQEVILRCVPISNHLYFYWYRQILGQKVEFLVSFYNNEISEKSEIFDDQFSVERPDGSNFTLKIRSTKLEDSAMYFCASSVSNQPQHFGDGTRLSIL.